Listed below are T cell receptor beta chains from one sample, sequenced in a study of identical twins. TCRdb re-called the 5' RACE reads with MiXCR, one entry per CDR3 protein. The data show some 790,000 distinct CDR3 sequences, around a sixth seen once. The same data also contributed to another study, on T cells expressing NK-cell markers.

The sequencing sample was made of PBMCs. The receptors were sampled from a woman aged 18 to 35 in good health. Both conserved end residues are trimmed from each CDR3.

V gene	CDR3 protein
TRBV3-1	ASSLPGGGTDTQY
TRBV5-4	ASSSLTDSNEKLF
TRBV3-1	ASSQDKGQETQY
TRBV5-1	ASSQTATRPETYEQY
TRBV2	ASSEAPHFLYGYT
TRBV6-6	ASRDSYTEAF
TRBV2	AGRLAGYNEQF
TRBV12-5	ASGLTQGVYEQY
TRBV6-2/TRBV6-3	ASSYRDGPWGYT
TRBV7-2	ASSSSLQDPEY
TRBV6-5	ASSSYPDFEAF
TRBV10-3	ATSPSPGPRGAF
TRBV7-2	ASRGIPNTEAF
TRBV5-1	ASSHAGQGSGTEAF
TRBV20-1	SASRGGGKYYEQY
TRBV20-1	SARRSGVAGVYEQY
TRBV29-1	SVGLERHSPLH
TRBV15	ATFRSGANVLT
TRBV5-6	ASSSQGWETQY
TRBV7-8	ASSLGVANEQF
TRBV5-1	ASSLEGRAQY
TRBV5-1	ASNKGSGASYNEQF
TRBV15	ATSAWQSFDGDQPQH
TRBV20-1	SARDIRASSNTEAF
TRBV10-1	ASREGDRSYEQY
TRBV11-2	ASSLSTSNEQY
TRBV12-3/TRBV12-4	ASRPGPDYGYT
TRBV7-2	ASSLLGGGFNEQF
TRBV20-1	SAGTSGGQEETQY
TRBV3-1	ASSRSLSGGTREQF
TRBV9	ASSSTGAVQETQY
TRBV15	ATSSPLQAGNYGYT
TRBV4-3	ASSPTTFEHEQF
TRBV27	ASSFLGGREQF
TRBV11-2	ASSLLGGRAGETQY
TRBV6-1	ASNPLAGAYEQY
TRBV5-1	ASSLTAFMNTEAF
TRBV6-1	ASNMSGRDGGELF
TRBV13	ASSETGIRPYEQY
TRBV12-3/TRBV12-4	ASKGWAGELF
TRBV4-3	ASSFTRALQPESSYNEQF
TRBV7-9	ASSLSTVTNTEAF
TRBV6-1	ASSDGRREEF
TRBV9	ASSVGIDGLVSSYNEQF
TRBV20-1	SAKGIGHRGLEAF
TRBV6-1	ACGSHSNQPQH
TRBV24-1	ATSKGVGSYNEQF